The rows below give T cell receptor beta chains drawn from one sample of a study of CD8 T cells in ankylosing spondylitis. TCRdb reprocessed the 5' RACE reads with MiXCR, giving one entry per CDR3 protein. The table lists some 290,000 distinct CDR3 sequences, over 15% of them singletons. Material: blood, either unsorted or a sorted T cell fraction (not recorded which). The receptors here all came from a male donor with ankylosing spondylitis or in good health (not recorded which). Each CDR3 is given with its conserved first and last residue. D genes are given only for firm matches. Clone size is given for some rows only: seen once, a few or many times, or a class if the clone is expanded.

V: TRBV27; D: NA; size: many; J: TRBJ1-2; CDR3: CASSLDPRGGYTF; DNA: TGTGCCAGCAGTCTGGACCCGAGGGGTGGCTACACCTTC
V: TRBV5-6; D: NA; size: NA; J: TRBJ2-3; CDR3: CASSYGQTDTQYF; DNA: TGTGCCAGCAGCTACGGACAAACAGATACGCAGTATTTT
V: TRBV11-2; D: TRBD1; size: many; J: TRBJ1-2; CDR3: CASSSRDSVNYGYTF; DNA: TGTGCCAGCAGCTCCCGGGACAGCGTTAACTATGGCTACACCTTC
V: TRBV29-1; D: TRBD2; size: NA; J: TRBJ2-2; CDR3: CSVAVGGVTGELFF; DNA: TGCAGCGTTGCGGTGGGAGGGGTGACCGGGGAGCTGTTTTTT
V: TRBV9; D: TRBD2; size: NA; J: TRBJ2-2; CDR3: CASSYPRGRSPGELFF; DNA: TGTGCCAGCAGCTACCCCCGCGGGAGATCCCCCGGGGAGCTGTTTTTT
V: TRBV5-1; D: NA; size: few; J: TRBJ1-5; CDR3: CASSPGRGVNQPQHF; DNA: TGCGCCAGCAGCCCTGGGCGGGGGGTAAACCAGCCCCAGCATTTT
V: TRBV5-1; D: TRBD2; size: NA; J: TRBJ2-5; CDR3: CASSLAGAWQETQYF; DNA: TGCGCCAGCAGCTTAGCGGGAGCTTGGCAAGAGACCCAGTACTTC
V: TRBV5-1; D: TRBD2; size: few; J: TRBJ2-1; CDR3: CASSLAEGGGWNEQFF; DNA: TGCGCCAGCAGCTTGGCCGAGGGCGGGGGATGGAATGAGCAGTTCTTC
V: TRBV10-3; D: NA; size: NA; J: TRBJ1-2; CDR3: CAISEFQGINYGYTF; DNA: TGTGCCATCAGTGAGTTCCAGGGAATTAACTATGGCTACACCTTC
V: TRBV10-1; D: TRBD2; size: NA; J: TRBJ2-3; CDR3: CASSERAGDDTQYF; DNA: TGCGCCAGCAGCGAGAGAGCGGGAGACGATACGCAGTATTTT
V: TRBV19; D: TRBD1; size: few; J: TRBJ1-6; CDR3: CASSRGQPMNSPLHF; DNA: TGTGCCAGTAGCCGGGGACAGCCTATGAATTCACCCCTCCACTTT
V: TRBV11-2; D: NA; size: once; J: TRBJ1-4; CDR3: CASSLRGAVDEKLFF; DNA: TGTGCCAGCAGCTTAAGGGGAGCAGTCGATGAAAAACTGTTTTTT
V: TRBV12-3/TRBV12-4; D: NA; size: NA; J: TRBJ2-5; CDR3: CASSLGGVSAETQYF; DNA: TGTGCCAGCAGTTTAGGTGGGGTATCCGCCGAGACCCAGTACTTC
V: TRBV12-3/TRBV12-4; D: NA; size: few; J: TRBJ2-1; CDR3: CASSLVMSSYNEQFF; DNA: TGTGCCAGCAGCTTGGTCATGAGCTCCTACAATGAGCAGTTCTTC
V: TRBV12-3/TRBV12-4; D: NA; size: NA; J: TRBJ2-1; CDR3: CASSLGGRGFTFSEQFF; DNA: TGTGCCAGCAGTTTAGGGGGTCGGGGATTTACCTTTAGTGAGCAGTTCTTC
V: TRBV5-5; D: TRBD1; size: NA; J: TRBJ2-1; CDR3: CASSLMTGVDEQFF; DNA: TGTGCCAGCAGCCTAATGACAGGGGTTGATGAGCAGTTCTTC
V: TRBV20-1; D: TRBD2; size: NA; J: TRBJ2-1; CDR3: CSAGRGGPYNEQFF; DNA: TGCAGTGCGGGACGCGGGGGTCCCTACAATGAGCAGTTCTTC
V: TRBV20-1; D: NA; size: NA; J: TRBJ1-5; CDR3: CSAPRQMNQPQHF; DNA: TGCAGTGCTCCCCGCCAGATGAATCAGCCCCAGCATTTT
V: TRBV5-1; D: NA; size: NA; J: TRBJ2-2; CDR3: CASSFRVNTGELFF; DNA: TGCGCCAGCAGCTTCAGGGTGAACACCGGGGAGCTGTTTTTT
V: TRBV6-1; D: NA; size: NA; J: TRBJ2-1; CDR3: CASSGGSAYSYNEQFF; DNA: TGTGCCAGCAGTGGGGGGAGCGCCTACTCCTACAATGAGCAGTTCTTC
V: TRBV2; D: NA; size: few; J: TRBJ1-2; CDR3: CASDAGRTF; DNA: TGTGCCAGCGACGCGGGCCGTACCTTC
V: TRBV20-1; D: NA; size: NA; J: TRBJ1-2; CDR3: CSARGSADYGYTF; DNA: TGCAGTGCTAGAGGCTCGGCCGACTATGGCTACACCTTC
V: TRBV5-1; D: TRBD2; size: few; J: TRBJ2-1; CDR3: CASSSGLAGGPSYNEQFF; DNA: TGCGCCAGCAGCTCGGGACTAGCGGGAGGGCCCTCCTACAATGAGCAGTTCTTC
V: TRBV7-9; D: NA; size: few; J: TRBJ1-4; CDR3: CASSLSGSNEKLFF; DNA: TGTGCCAGCAGCCTGTCGGGCTCTAATGAAAAACTGTTTTTT
V: TRBV20-1; D: TRBD1; size: many; J: TRBJ2-5; CDR3: CSARGRGQGGRETQYF; DNA: TGCAGTGCTAGAGGAAGGGGACAGGGGGGTCGAGAGACCCAGTACTTC
V: TRBV15; D: TRBD2; size: NA; J: TRBJ2-5; CDR3: CATSRAGTIQETQYF; DNA: TGTGCCACCAGCAGAGCCGGGACTATTCAAGAGACCCAGTACTTC
V: TRBV15; D: TRBD2; size: NA; J: TRBJ2-3; CDR3: CATRGGGASEDTQYF; DNA: TGTGCCACCAGGGGCGGGGGGGCTTCTGAAGATACGCAGTATTTT
V: TRBV9; D: NA; size: few; J: TRBJ1-4; CDR3: CASSGGQTTNEKLFF; DNA: TGTGCCAGCAGCGGAGGTCAAACAACTAATGAAAAACTGTTTTTT
V: TRBV6-1; D: NA; size: few; J: TRBJ2-2; CDR3: CASSQQVPVNTGELFF; DNA: TGTGCCAGCAGTCAACAGGTTCCGGTAAACACCGGGGAGCTGTTTTTT
V: TRBV6-1; D: NA; size: few; J: TRBJ2-3; CDR3: CASSELQGPDTQYF; DNA: TGTGCCAGCAGTGAATTACAGGGCCCAGATACGCAGTATTTT
V: TRBV29-1; D: TRBD2; size: NA; J: TRBJ2-1; CDR3: CSVASVAGLKRDEQFF; DNA: TGCAGCGTTGCCAGCGTAGCGGGACTCAAAAGGGATGAGCAGTTCTTC
V: TRBV9; D: TRBD1; size: NA; J: TRBJ1-1; CDR3: CASSVGQGSSTEAFF; DNA: TGTGCCAGCAGCGTGGGACAGGGGTCGAGCACTGAAGCTTTCTTT
V: TRBV5-1; D: NA; size: NA; J: TRBJ2-1; CDR3: CASSLGVGSSYNEQFF; DNA: TGCGCCAGCAGCTTGGGGGTCGGAAGCTCCTACAATGAGCAGTTCTTC
V: TRBV12-3/TRBV12-4; D: NA; size: NA; J: TRBJ1-1; CDR3: CASTPTARAEAFF; DNA: TGTGCCAGTACCCCCACGGCGAGGGCTGAAGCTTTCTTT
V: TRBV12-3/TRBV12-4; D: NA; size: many; J: TRBJ2-3; CDR3: CASRDSFSTDTQYF; DNA: TGTGCCAGCAGGGACAGTTTTAGCACAGATACGCAGTATTTT
V: TRBV6-5; D: TRBD1; size: few; J: TRBJ1-2; CDR3: CASSSHMTGDRNYGYTF; DNA: TGTGCCAGCAGTTCACACATGACAGGGGACCGTAACTATGGCTACACCTTC
V: TRBV27; D: NA; size: many; J: TRBJ1-1; CDR3: CASSPKGRANTEAFF; DNA: TGTGCCAGCAGTCCCAAGGGTCGGGCGAACACTGAAGCTTTCTTT
V: TRBV5-5; D: NA; size: NA; J: TRBJ1-1; CDR3: CASSLLEDTEAFF; DNA: TGTGCCAGCAGCTTGCTCGAGGACACTGAAGCTTTCTTT
V: TRBV4-2; D: TRBD1; size: NA; J: TRBJ2-3; CDR3: CASSRRQGNTQYF; DNA: TGTGCCAGCAGCCGGAGACAGGGAAATACGCAGTATTTT
V: TRBV12-3/TRBV12-4; D: TRBD1; size: many; J: TRBJ2-2; CDR3: CASSLANRGHGELFF; DNA: TGTGCCAGCAGTTTAGCGAACAGGGGGCACGGGGAGCTGTTTTTT
V: TRBV12-3/TRBV12-4; D: TRBD1; size: few; J: TRBJ2-3; CDR3: CASSLGDRDSDTQYF; DNA: TGTGCCAGCAGTTTAGGGGACAGGGATTCAGATACGCAGTATTTT
V: TRBV11-2; D: TRBD2; size: NA; J: TRBJ2-1; CDR3: CASSLGGTSGQNEQFF; DNA: TGTGCCAGCAGCTTAGGGGGGACTAGCGGGCAAAATGAGCAGTTCTTC
V: TRBV12-3/TRBV12-4; D: NA; size: NA; J: TRBJ1-6; CDR3: CASSFASGNNSPLHF; DNA: TGTGCCAGCAGTTTTGCTAGCGGTAATAATTCACCCCTCCACTTT
V: TRBV16; D: NA; size: NA; J: TRBJ1-4; CDR3: CASSQSKGGLTDEKLFF; DNA: TGTGCCAGCAGCCAATCAAAGGGAGGCCTAACTGATGAAAAACTGTTTTTT
V: TRBV27; D: TRBD1; size: few; J: TRBJ1-5; CDR3: CASSLGQGASNQPQHF; DNA: TGTGCCAGCAGTTTAGGGCAGGGGGCTAGCAATCAGCCCCAGCATTTT
V: TRBV5-4; D: NA; size: few; J: TRBJ2-5; CDR3: CASSLRDDQETQYF; DNA: TGTGCCAGCAGCTTGAGGGACGACCAAGAGACCCAGTACTTC